This entry features one T cell receptor (beta chain) sequence. This clonotype was recorded at least ten times. Its antigen is not yet known. No much larger clone exists at a distance of one base, and base qualities are not known. The data belong to a study of T-cell reconstitution after alpha-beta-depleted transplantation in children (dated by TCRdb to 2015 to 2016). About the full investigation: T-cell immune reconstitution after TCRalphabeta/CD19-depleted allogeneic hematopoietic cell transplantation in children was quantitatively tracked in the study by means of TCR repertoire profiling.

The library came from PCR. These reads were obtained on an Illumina HiSeq 2500. TCR libraries were prepared with molecular barcoding, using unique molecular identifiers to normalize TCRbeta repertoire quantification. In-frame beta chains were kept once TCRdb had trimmed the public reads at Q25 with fastp and called clones with MiXCR. Rows matching on CDR3 protein sequence are summarized as one entry with the most common DNA and genes. This sample has 200,000 to 300,000 distinct CDR3 sequences in its table, and around 12% of those were observed once. The ten top clones hold roughly 2.6% of the sample. At the junction V is shortened by 11 bases and J by 8 bases; bases outside the gene matches: 8. Its CDR3 holds 12 amino acids, cysteine through phenylalanine. The DNA shown is the 36-base CDR3, in frame from base 1. From a lookup of the germline V gene (reference sequence), CDR1 and CDR2 are SEHNR and FQNEAQ.

This specimen consisted of PBMCs from the stem cell graft donor, obtained from the stem cell graft. This receptor was taken from a human donor who donated a stem cell graft to a child with acute lymphoblastic leukemia. The chain uses TRBV7-9 and TRBJ2-1, and TRBD1 matches 8 of the central bases. CDR3 region: CAGGQGAYEQFF. The nucleotides are TGTGCCGGCGGGCAGGGGGCTTATGAGCAGTTCTTC.